The clone carrying this T cell receptor (beta chain) was seen once. As yet, its antigen is unknown. Profiling relied on immunoSEQ multiplex PCR, and the TCRdb table lists in-frame clones only, not all of them. In the table there are more than 90,000 clones, approximately 86% of which are singletons. This entry comes from a study of T cell responses to AZD1222 COVID-19 vaccine. Points from the study as a whole: None of the repertoires were sampled until the peak T cell response had passed.

V lost 4 bases and J 1 base, leaving 14 bases between the germline ends. The length of the CDR3 is 15 residues. Germline V lookup: CDR1 SGDLS, CDR2 YYNGEE. This TCR was sampled from an adult in good health. The chain couples TRBV9 to TRBJ1-2, with D maybe TRBD1 (5 bases). This material consisted of peripheral blood, taken on day 0 of AZD1222 vaccination. CDR3 DNA: TGTGCCAGCAGCCTCACAGGATCGCTTAACTATGGCTACACCTTC. This gives the protein CASSLTGSLNYGYTF.